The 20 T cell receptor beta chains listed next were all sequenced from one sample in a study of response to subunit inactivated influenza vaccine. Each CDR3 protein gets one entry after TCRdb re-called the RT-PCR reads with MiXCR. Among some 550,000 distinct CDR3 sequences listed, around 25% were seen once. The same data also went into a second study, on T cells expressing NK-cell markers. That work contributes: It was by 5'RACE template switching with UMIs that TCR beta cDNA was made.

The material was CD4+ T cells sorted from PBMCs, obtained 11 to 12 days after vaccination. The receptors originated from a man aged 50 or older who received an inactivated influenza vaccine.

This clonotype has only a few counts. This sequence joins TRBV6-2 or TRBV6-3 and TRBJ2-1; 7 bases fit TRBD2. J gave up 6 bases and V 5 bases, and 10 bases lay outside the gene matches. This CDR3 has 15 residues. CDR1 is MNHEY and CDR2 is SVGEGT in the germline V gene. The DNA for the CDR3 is TGTGCCAGCAGTCCTCAGGGCGGGGGTGTCAATGAGCAGTTCTTC. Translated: CASSPQGGGVNEQFF.

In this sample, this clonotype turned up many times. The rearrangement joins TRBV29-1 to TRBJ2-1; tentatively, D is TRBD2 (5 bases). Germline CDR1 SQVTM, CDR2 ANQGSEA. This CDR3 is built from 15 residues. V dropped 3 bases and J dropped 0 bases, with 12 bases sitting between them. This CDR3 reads CSVDSAAFSYNEQFF. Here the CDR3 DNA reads TGCAGCGTTGATTCAGCGGCCTTCTCCTACAATGAGCAGTTCTTC.

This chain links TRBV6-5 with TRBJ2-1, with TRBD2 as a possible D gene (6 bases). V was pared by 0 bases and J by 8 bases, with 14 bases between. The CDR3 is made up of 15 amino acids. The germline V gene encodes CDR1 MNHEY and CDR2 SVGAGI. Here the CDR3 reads CASSYSGGDGYEQFF. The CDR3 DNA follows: TGTGCCAGCAGTTACTCGGGGGGAGACGGGTATGAGCAGTTCTTC.

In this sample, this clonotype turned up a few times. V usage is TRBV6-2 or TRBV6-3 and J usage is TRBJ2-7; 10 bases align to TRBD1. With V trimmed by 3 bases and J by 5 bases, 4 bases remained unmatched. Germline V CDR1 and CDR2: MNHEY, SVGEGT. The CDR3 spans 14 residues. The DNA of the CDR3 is TGTGCCAGCAGTTATACCGGGACAGGGGACGAGCAGTACTTC. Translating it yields CASSYTGTGDEQYF.

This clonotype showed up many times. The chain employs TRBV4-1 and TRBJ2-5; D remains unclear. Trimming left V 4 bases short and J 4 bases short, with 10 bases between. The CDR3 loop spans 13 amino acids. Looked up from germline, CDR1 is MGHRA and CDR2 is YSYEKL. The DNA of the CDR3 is TGCGCCAGCAGCCGCATGAGCCGAGAGACCCAGTACTTC. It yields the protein CASSRMSRETQYF.

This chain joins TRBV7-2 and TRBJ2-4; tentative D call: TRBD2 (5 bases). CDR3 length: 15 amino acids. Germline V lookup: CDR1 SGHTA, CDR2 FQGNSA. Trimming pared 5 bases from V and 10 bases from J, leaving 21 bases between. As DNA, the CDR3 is TGTGCCAGCAGCATAGGAGGTACAGCCCAAAGGATTCAGTACTTC. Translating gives CASSIGGTAQRIQYF.

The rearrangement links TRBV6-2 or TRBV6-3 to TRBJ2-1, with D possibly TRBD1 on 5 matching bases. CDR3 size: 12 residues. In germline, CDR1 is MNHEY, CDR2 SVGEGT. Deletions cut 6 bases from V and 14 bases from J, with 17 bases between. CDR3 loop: CASRMGPTKEFF. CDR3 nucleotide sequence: TGTGCCAGCAGAATGGGGCCTACCAAAGAGTTCTTC.

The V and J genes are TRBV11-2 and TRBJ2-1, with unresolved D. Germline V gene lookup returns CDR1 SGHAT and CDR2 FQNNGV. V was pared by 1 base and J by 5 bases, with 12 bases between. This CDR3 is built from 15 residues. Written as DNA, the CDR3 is TGTGCCAGCAGCTTAGGGGCCCTAGTTCACAATGAGCAGTTCTTC. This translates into CASSLGALVHNEQFF. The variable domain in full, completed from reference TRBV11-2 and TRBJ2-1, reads EAGVAQSPRYKIIEKRQSVAFWCNPISGHATLYWYQQILGQGPKLLIQFQNNGVVDDSQLPKDRFSAERLKGVDSTLKIQPAKLEDSAVYLCASSLGALVHNEQFFGPGTRLTVL.

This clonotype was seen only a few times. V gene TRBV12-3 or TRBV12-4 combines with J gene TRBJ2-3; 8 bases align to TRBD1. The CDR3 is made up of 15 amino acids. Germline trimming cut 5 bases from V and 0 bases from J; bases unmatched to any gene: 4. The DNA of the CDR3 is TGTGCCAGCAGTCGCCGGGACAGGAGCACAGATACGCAGTATTTT. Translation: CASSRRDRSTDTQYF.

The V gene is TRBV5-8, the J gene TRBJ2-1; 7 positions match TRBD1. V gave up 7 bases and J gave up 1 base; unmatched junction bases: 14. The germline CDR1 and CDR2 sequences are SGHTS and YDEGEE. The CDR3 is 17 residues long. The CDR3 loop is CASVGGQLYSSYNEQFF. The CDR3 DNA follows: TGTGCCAGCGTTGGGGGACAGTTATACTCGTCCTACAATGAGCAGTTCTTC.

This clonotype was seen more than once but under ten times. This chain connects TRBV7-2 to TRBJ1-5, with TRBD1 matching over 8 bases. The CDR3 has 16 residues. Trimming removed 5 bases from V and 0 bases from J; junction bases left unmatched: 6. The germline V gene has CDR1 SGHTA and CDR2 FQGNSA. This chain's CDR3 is CASSITGGVSNQPQHF. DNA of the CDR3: TGTGCCAGCAGCATCACAGGGGGAGTTAGCAATCAGCCCCAGCATTTT.

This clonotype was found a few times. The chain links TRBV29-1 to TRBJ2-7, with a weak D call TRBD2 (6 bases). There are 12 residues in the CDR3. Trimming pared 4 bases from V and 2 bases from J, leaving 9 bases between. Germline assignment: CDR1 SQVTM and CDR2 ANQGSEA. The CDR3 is CSVGDLTYEQYF. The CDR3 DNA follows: TGCAGCGTTGGGGACTTGACCTACGAGCAGTACTTC.

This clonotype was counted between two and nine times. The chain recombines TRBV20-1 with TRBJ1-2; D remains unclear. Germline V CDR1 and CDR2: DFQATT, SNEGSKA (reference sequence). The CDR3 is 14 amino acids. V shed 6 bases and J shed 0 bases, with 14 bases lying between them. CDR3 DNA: TGCAGTGCCGGCGAGGGAGCAGCTAACTATGGCTACACCTTC. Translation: CSAGEGAANYGYTF.

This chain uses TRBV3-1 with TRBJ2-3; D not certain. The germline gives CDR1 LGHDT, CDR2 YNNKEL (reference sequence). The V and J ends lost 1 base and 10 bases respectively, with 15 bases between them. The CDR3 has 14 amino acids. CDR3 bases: TGTGCCAGCAGCCAAGCTATGACCTCCGGCGCGCAGTATTTT. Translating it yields CASSQAMTSGAQYF.

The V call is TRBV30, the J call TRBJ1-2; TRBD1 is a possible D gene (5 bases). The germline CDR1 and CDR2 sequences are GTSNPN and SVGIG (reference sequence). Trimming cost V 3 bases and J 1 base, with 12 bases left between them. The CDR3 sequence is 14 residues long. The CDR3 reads CAWRRQGINYGYTF. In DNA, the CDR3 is TGTGCCTGGAGGAGGCAGGGCATTAACTATGGCTACACCTTC.

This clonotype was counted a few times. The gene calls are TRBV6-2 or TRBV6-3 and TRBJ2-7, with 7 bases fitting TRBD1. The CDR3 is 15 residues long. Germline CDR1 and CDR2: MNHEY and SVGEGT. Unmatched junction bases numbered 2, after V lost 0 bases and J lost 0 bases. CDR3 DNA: TGTGCCAGCAGTTACTCGGGACAGAACTCCTACGAGCAGTACTTC. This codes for CASSYSGQNSYEQYF.

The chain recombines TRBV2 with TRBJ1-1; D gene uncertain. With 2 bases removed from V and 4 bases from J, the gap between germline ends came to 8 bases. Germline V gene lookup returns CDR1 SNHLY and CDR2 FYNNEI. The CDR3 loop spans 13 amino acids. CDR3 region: CASSESVATEAFF. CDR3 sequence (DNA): TGTGCCAGCAGTGAATCCGTGGCCACTGAAGCTTTCTTT.

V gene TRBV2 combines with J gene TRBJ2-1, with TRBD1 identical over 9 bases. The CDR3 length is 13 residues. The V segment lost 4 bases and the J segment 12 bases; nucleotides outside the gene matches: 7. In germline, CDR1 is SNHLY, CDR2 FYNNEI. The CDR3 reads CASSAPGQGRQFF. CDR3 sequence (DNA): TGTGCCAGCAGTGCCCCGGGACAGGGAAGGCAGTTCTTC.

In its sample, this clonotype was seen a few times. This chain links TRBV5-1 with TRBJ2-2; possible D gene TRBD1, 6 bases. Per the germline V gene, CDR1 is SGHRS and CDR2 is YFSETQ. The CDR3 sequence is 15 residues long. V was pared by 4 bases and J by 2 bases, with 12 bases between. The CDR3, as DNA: TGCGCCAGCAGCAGACTGGGACAAAACACCGGGGAGCTGTTTTTT. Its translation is CASSRLGQNTGELFF.

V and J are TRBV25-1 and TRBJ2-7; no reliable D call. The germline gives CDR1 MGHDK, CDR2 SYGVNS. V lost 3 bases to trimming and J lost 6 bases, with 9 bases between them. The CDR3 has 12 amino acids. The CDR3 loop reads CASSDLTGEQYF. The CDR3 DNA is TGTGCCAGCAGTGATTTAACGGGCGAGCAGTACTTC.